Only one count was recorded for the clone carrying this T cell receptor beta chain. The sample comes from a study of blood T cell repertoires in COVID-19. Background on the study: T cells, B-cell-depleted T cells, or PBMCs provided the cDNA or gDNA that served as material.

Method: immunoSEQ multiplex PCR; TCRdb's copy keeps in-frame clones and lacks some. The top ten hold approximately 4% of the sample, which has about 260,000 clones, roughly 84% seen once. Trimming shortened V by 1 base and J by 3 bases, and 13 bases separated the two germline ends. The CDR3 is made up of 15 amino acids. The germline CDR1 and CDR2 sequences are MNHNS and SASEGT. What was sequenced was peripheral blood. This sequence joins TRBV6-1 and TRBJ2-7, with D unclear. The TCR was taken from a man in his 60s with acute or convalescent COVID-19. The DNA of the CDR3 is TGTGCCAGCAGTGAAGGGCTTCCCCGAGGCTACGAGCAGTACTTC. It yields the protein CASSEGLPRGYEQYF.